One and the same sample provided the 24 T cell receptor beta chains below, sequenced in a study of T-cell memory formation after mild COVID-19. Each CDR3 protein gets one entry after TCRdb re-called the 5' RACE reads with MiXCR. The table shows about 82,000 distinct CDR3 sequences, with roughly an eighth occurring only once. Sequencing used PBMCs or a T cell subset sorted from them (not recorded which). The receptor set was obtained from an adult woman who had mild COVID-19 (a few samples of this study predate the infection). Cell type and time point are not known.

V and J are TRBV12-3 or TRBV12-4 and TRBJ2-2; a possible D gene is TRBD1 (7 bases). This CDR3 comprises 11 residues. Between the trimmed V and J ends, which lost 8 bases and 15 bases, there was a span of 16 bases. The CDR3 coding sequence is TGTGCCAGCCCCCTCAGGGGGAGGTTGTTTTTT. Translation: CASPLRGRLFF.

This clonotype was observed many times. The chain recombines TRBV6-5 with TRBJ2-3, with TRBD2 identical over 15 bases. Germline CDR1 and CDR2: MNHEY and SVGAGI. The ends lost 6 bases at V and 2 bases at J; junction bases unmatched: 3. The CDR3 runs 16 residues. Here the CDR3 DNA reads TGTGCCAGCAGGGGACTAGCGGGGGGTTCCACAGATACGCAGTATTTT. As protein: CASRGLAGGSTDTQYF.

This clonotype was detected ten times or more. The V and J genes are TRBV7-9 and TRBJ2-7, with 8 bases aligning to TRBD2. The ends lost 1 base at V and 1 base at J; junction bases unmatched: 6. Germline lookup yields CDR1 SEHNR and CDR2 FQNEAQ (reference sequence). The CDR3 is made up of 16 amino acids. The CDR3 here is CASSLVFGRGSYEQYF. The CDR3 DNA sequence: TGTGCCAGCAGCTTAGTCTTCGGGAGGGGGTCCTACGAGCAGTACTTC.

This clonotype was counted ten times or more. The chain employs TRBV6-5 and TRBJ2-1; D uncertain. V was trimmed by 2 bases and J by 6 bases, leaving 2 bases between them. This CDR3 comprises 11 residues. CDR1 is MNHEY and CDR2 is SVGAGI in the germline V gene. The CDR3 DNA reads TGTGCCAGCAGTTACATCAATGAGCAGTTCTTC. This encodes CASSYINEQFF.

The rearrangement links TRBV27 to TRBJ1-2, with D uncertain. Between the trimmed V and J ends, which lost 7 bases and 9 bases, there was a span of 18 bases. The CDR3 spans 13 residues. Per the germline V gene, CDR1 is MNHEY and CDR2 is SMNVEV (reference sequence). The CDR3 nucleotides are TGTGCCAGCACCCCGGCAGGTTCCTTGAGCTACACCTTC. It specifies CASTPAGSLSYTF.

The chain is built from TRBV3-1 and TRBJ2-5; D possibly uses TRBD1 or TRBD2 (5 bases each). V was pared by 4 bases and J by 1 base, with 13 bases between. Germline lookup yields CDR1 LGHDT and CDR2 YNNKEL (reference sequence). The CDR3 runs 15 residues. The CDR3 bases are TGTGCCAGCAGCCCCTGGAGGACACCCCAAGAGACCCAGTACTTC. Amino acid sequence: CASSPWRTPQETQYF.

The CDR3 region is CAWGGLEEFNEQFF. The CDR3 nucleotides read TGTGCCTGGGGGGGTCTAGAGGAGTTCAATGAGCAGTTCTTC. The chain carries TRBV30 and TRBJ2-1; D is possibly TRBD1 or TRBD2 (5 bases each). Trimming left V 5 bases short and J 6 bases short, with 17 bases between. The CDR3 has 14 residues. Germline CDR1 is GTSNPN and CDR2 is SVGIG (reference sequence). The full variable domain, rest sourced from reference TRBV30 and TRBJ2-1, is SQTIHQWPATLVQPVGSPLSLECTVEGTSNPNLYWYRQAAGRGLQLLFYSVGIGQISSEVPQNLSASRPQDRQFILSSKKLLLSDSGFYLCAWGGLEEFNEQFFGPGTRLTVL.

In this sample, this clonotype turned up a few times. This chain joins TRBV12-3 or TRBV12-4 and TRBJ2-1, with 11 bases aligning to TRBD1. V lost 6 bases, J lost 4 bases, and 5 bases stayed unmatched. The CDR3 extends over 15 amino acids. As DNA, the CDR3 is TGTGCCAGCAGCCGCCGGGACAGGGGGTACAATGAGCAGTTCTTC. Translating gives CASSRRDRGYNEQFF.

With respect to this clonotype: Since no conserved phenylalanine or tryptophan closes the CDR3, a read error is the likely cause. This chain connects TRBV3-1 to TRBJ2-7; 7 bases map to TRBD2. Germline V gene sequence: CDR1 LGHDT, CDR2 YNNKEL (reference sequence). This CDR3 region has 17 residues. The trim removed 4 bases at V and 2 bases at J, leaving 14 bases unmatched. Here the CDR3 reads CASSPTTFSGFPYEQYL. DNA for the CDR3: TGTGCCAGCAGCCCAACCACCTTTAGCGGGTTCCCCTACGAGCAGTACTTA.

This rearrangement joins TRBV5-5 to TRBJ2-7; no definite D call. Germline V lookup: CDR1 SGHKS, CDR2 YYEKEE (reference sequence). V was trimmed by 4 bases and J by 5 bases, leaving 13 bases between them. The CDR3 loop spans 13 amino acids. As DNA, the CDR3 is TGTGCCAGCAGCCCTCGGAACAGCGACGAGCAGTACTTC. Encoded protein: CASSPRNSDEQYF.

A few counts support this clonotype. This chain links TRBV24-1 with TRBJ2-2; TRBD1 aligns across 10 bases. The CDR3 extends over 14 amino acids. From germline, CDR1 is KGHDR and CDR2 SFDVKD. With 9 bases clipped from V and 7 bases from J, the junction kept 7 bases outside the gene matches. The CDR3 reads CATGRQGAFGELFF. The CDR3 DNA reads TGTGCCACCGGTAGACAGGGGGCGTTCGGGGAGCTGTTTTTT.

This clonotype has a handful of counts. The V call is TRBV6-5, the J call TRBJ2-3, with D unclear. Trimming took off 2 bases at V and 4 bases at J, with 13 bases between the two ends. CDR3 size: 15 residues. Germline V gene data show CDR1 as MNHEY and CDR2 as SVGAGI. For the CDR3, the DNA is TGTGCCAGCAGTTACGGGCAAGTCCCTCCAGATACGCAGTATTTT. Translation gives CASSYGQVPPDTQYF.

The chain carries TRBV2 and TRBJ1-2; D ambiguous. Germline CDR1 reads SNHLY; CDR2 reads FYNNEI. Trimming removed 0 bases from V and 3 bases from J, with 8 bases in between. The CDR3 is 14 residues long. The CDR3 sequence: CASSEAPTHYGYTF. The CDR3 DNA is TGTGCCAGCAGTGAAGCTCCGACGCACTATGGCTACACCTTC.

The chain is built from TRBV14 and TRBJ2-1; no clear D. The CDR3 runs to 13 residues. Germline assignment: CDR1 SGHDN and CDR2 FVKESK. V shed 6 bases and J shed 6 bases, with 12 bases lying between them. The CDR3 sequence: CASSQSSFNEQFF. CDR3 coding DNA: TGTGCCAGCAGTCAATCGAGTTTCAATGAGCAGTTCTTC. The full variable domain, its missing parts supplied by reference TRBV14 and TRBJ2-1, is EAGVTQFPSHSVIEKGQTVTLRCDPISGHDNLYWYRRVMGKEIKFLLHFVKESKQDESGMPNNRFLAERTGGTYSTLKVQPAELEDSGVYFCASSQSSFNEQFFGPGTRLTVL.

This clonotype was recorded a few times. The rearrangement uses TRBV12-3 or TRBV12-4 and TRBJ1-2, with D uncertain. The CDR3 length is 17 residues. Trimming took 4 bases from V and 8 from J, leaving 26 bases between them. CDR3 sequence reads: CASSSYSSFDTPSGYTF. The CDR3 DNA is TGTGCCAGCAGTTCCTACTCTTCCTTCGACACACCCAGCGGCTACACCTTC.

The gene calls are TRBV7-8 and TRBJ2-7; D perhaps matches TRBD1 (6 bases). Deletions cut 6 bases from V and 0 bases from J, with 15 bases between. There are 15 residues in the CDR3. Germline V gives CDR1 SGHVS, CDR2 FQNEAQ. The CDR3 here is CASRPTGTLSYEQYF. The CDR3, as DNA: TGTGCCAGCAGACCTACCGGGACACTCTCCTACGAGCAGTACTTC.

The chain employs TRBV25-1 and TRBJ1-2; TRBD1 matches at 9 bases. The V and J ends lost 4 bases and 8 bases, in that order; junction bases with no gene match: 11. This CDR3 comprises 15 residues. CDR1 and CDR2 (germline): MGHDK, SYGVNS. DNA for the CDR3: TGTGCCAGCAGTGGACCGGGACAGGGACTAGGCGGCTACACCTTC. It yields the protein CASSGPGQGLGGYTF.

The chain has TRBV14 and TRBJ2-7; TRBD2 matches at 9 bases. Germline V CDR1 and CDR2: SGHDN, FVKESK. This CDR3 contains 15 residues. After removal of 4 bases from V and 4 bases from J, the junction contained 8 bases not matched to a gene. The CDR3 region is CASSLVAGVEYEQYF. For the CDR3, the DNA is TGTGCCAGCAGCCTCGTAGCGGGAGTCGAGTACGAGCAGTACTTC.

Comment on this clonotype: A junction boundary mismatches the germline segment, possibly from a read error. The rearrangement joins TRBV7-7 to TRBJ2-7; tentatively, D is TRBD1 (5 bases). Per germline, CDR1 SSHAT and CDR2 FNYEAQ (reference sequence). The CDR3 extends over 13 amino acids. The CDR3 reads CASSWGASYEQYF. CDR3 nucleotide sequence: TGTGCTAGCAGCTGGGGCGCCTCCTACGAGCAGTACTTC.

This clonotype was seen at least ten times. The chain couples TRBV12-3 or TRBV12-4 to TRBJ1-2, with a possible D match to TRBD1 (5 bases). The CDR3 consists of 14 residues. V lost 4 bases, J lost 8 bases, and 17 bases lay in between. The CDR3, as DNA: TGTGCCAGCAGTTCCGTCGGGACGACCGGGGGCTACACCTTC. This sequence encodes CASSSVGTTGGYTF.

This clonotype was counted only a few times. This chain joins TRBV4-2 and TRBJ2-2; no clear D. Germline V gives CDR1 LGHNA, CDR2 YNFKEQ. The V and J ends lost 1 base and 5 bases respectively, with 8 bases between them. The CDR3 covers 14 residues. The CDR3 here is CASSQVSRTGELFF. The CDR3 DNA follows: TGTGCCAGCAGCCAAGTATCTAGAACCGGGGAGCTGTTTTTT.

This clonotype was counted between two and nine times. This chain links TRBV7-6 with TRBJ2-2, with 11 positions matching TRBD2. V was pared by 5 bases and J by 7 bases, with 3 bases of the junction left unmatched. Germline CDR1 and CDR2: SGHVS and FNYEAQ. The CDR3 is 14 residues long. CDR3 sequence (DNA): TGTGCCAGCAGCATCGGGACTAGCGGCGGGGAGCTGTTTTTT. Protein: CASSIGTSGGELFF.

The table lists this clonotype with a few counts. The chain recombines TRBV12-3 or TRBV12-4 with TRBJ2-7; 9 positions agree with TRBD2. This CDR3 contains 14 residues. Trimming removed 7 bases from V and 0 bases from J; junction bases left unmatched: 4. CDR3 bases: TGTGCCAGCACCCTAGCGGGAACCTCCTACGAGCAGTACTTC. This codes for CASTLAGTSYEQYF.

This clonotype has a handful of counts. V and J are TRBV21-1 and TRBJ2-1; the table's D call, TRBD1, was not checked against the DNA. TRBV21-1 is reported as a pseudogene. CDR3 length equals 15 residues. The CDR3 reads CASSQVPGGLNEQFF. The CDR3 DNA reads as TGTGCCAGCAGTCAAGTCCCGGGAGGGTTGAATGAGCAGTTCTTC.